This T cell receptor (beta chain) emerged from a study of blood T cell repertoires in COVID-19. The CDR3 length is 15 residues. Trimming cost V 2 bases and J 3 bases, with 13 bases left between them. CDR1 is SNHLY and CDR2 is FYNNEI in the germline V gene. This clone was seen just once. Some clones are missing from TCRdb's copy, which holds only in-frame ones; the method was immunoSEQ multiplex PCR. This table holds 65,000 to 90,000 clones, approximately 89% found once. Sequencing used peripheral blood. The sequence came from an older man with acute or convalescent COVID-19. The chain combines TRBV2 with TRBJ1-2; D ambiguous. The CDR3 reads CASSEPSLDYYGYTF. As DNA, the CDR3 is TGTGCCAGCAGTGAACCATCTTTAGATTACTATGGCTACACCTTC.